Here is one TCR beta chain with its context. The antigen remains unidentified. In the PCR, 60 Vbeta and 13 Jbeta primers were used. Sequencing used immunoSEQ multiplex PCR; TCRdb keeps in-frame clones, though not all of them. The sample lists 100,000 to 150,000 clones, approximately 80% seen once, with under 2% in the top ten. This specimen belongs to a study of cytomegalovirus exposure and HLA in healthy donors. Study results and caveats: For TCR beta chains, V- and J-gene trimming was later linked to a missense DCLRE1C variant. According to the study, roughly 180 TCR beta chains were cytomegalovirus-associated. For most TCR beta V segments, an earlier analysis put the productive rate at about 90% or about 30% of the time.

The CDR3 covers 14 residues. The germline V gene has CDR1 ENHRY and CDR2 SYGVKD. The ends were cut back, 8 bases at V and 2 bases at J, with 12 bases in the middle. This sequence originates from a man aged 18-30 years in good health and CMV-seronegative. The sample was PBMCs. The chain links TRBV10-3 to TRBJ2-2, with D perhaps matching TRBD1 (5 bases). This chain's CDR3 is CAIWGPRNTGELFF. In DNA form, the CDR3 reads TGTGCCATCTGGGGCCCGAGAAACACCGGGGAGCTGTTTTTT.